Following are 28 T cell receptor beta chains from one sample sequenced in a study of blood T cell repertoires in COVID-19. Clones were read by immunoSEQ multiplex PCR, and TCRdb kept only the in-frame ones, dropping some. The table lists fewer than 150,000 clones, over 70% of them singletons, with roughly 2% in the top ten. The sample consisted of peripheral blood. Receptors were obtained from a man between 65 and 85 years old with acute or convalescent COVID-19.

This clone was observed a single time. The V call is TRBV3-1 (or the pseudogene TRBV3-2), the J call TRBJ1-2; 10 nucleotides line up with TRBD1. CDR1 is LGHDT and CDR2 is YNNKEL in the germline V gene (reference sequence). Trimming removed 2 bases from V and 6 bases from J; junction bases left unmatched: 3. The CDR3 is made up of 14 amino acids. The CDR3 loop reads CASSQRQGAHGYTF. The CDR3 nucleotides are TGTGCCAGCAGCCAAAGACAGGGGGCGCATGGCTACACCTTC.

This clone was recorded a few times. V usage is TRBV6-5 and J usage is TRBJ1-1; D gene uncertain. Looked up from germline, CDR1 is MNHEY and CDR2 is SVGAGI. The CDR3 extends over 15 amino acids. Trimming took 7 bases from V and 0 from J, leaving 15 bases between them. The CDR3 protein is CASNNPGRLNTEAFF. In DNA, the CDR3 is TGTGCCAGCAATAACCCGGGGAGATTGAACACTGAAGCTTTCTTT.

This chain links TRBV5-4 with TRBJ2-5; 8 bases fit TRBD1. This CDR3 has 14 residues. The V segment lost 0 bases and the J segment 2 bases; nucleotides outside the gene matches: 0. CDR1 is SGHNT and CDR2 is YYREEE in the germline V gene (reference sequence). The CDR3 sequence: CASSLGTGQETQYF. CDR3 nucleotides: TGTGCCAGCAGCTTGGGGACAGGGCAAGAGACCCAGTACTTC.

The sample holds a few counts of this clone. V is TRBV6-2 or TRBV6-3 and J is TRBJ2-7, with D possibly matching TRBD1 (5 bases). Germline values: CDR1 MNHEY, CDR2 SVGEGT. Trimming stripped 4 bases from V and 6 bases from J, with 10 bases between. The length of the CDR3 is 12 residues. The CDR3 here is CASSFAGFEQYF. Written as DNA, the CDR3 is TGTGCCAGCAGTTTCGCAGGGTTCGAGCAGTACTTC.

V gene TRBV5-1 combines with J gene TRBJ1-1; D gene ambiguous. CDR1 is SGHRS, CDR2 YFSETQ, per germline. The CDR3 extends over 15 amino acids. Trimming took 4 bases from V and 4 from J, leaving 17 bases between them. The CDR3, as DNA: TGCGCCAGCAGCCGACCCGGGGAATACGCCACTGAAGCTTTCTTT. It translates to CASSRPGEYATEAFF.

Here the CDR3 reads CASSQVPGQGSITNEKLFF. As DNA, the CDR3 is TGTGCCAGCAGCCAAGTCCCCGGACAGGGGAGCATAACTAATGAAAAACTGTTTTTT. The chain employs TRBV4-2 and TRBJ1-4, with 9 nucleotides matching TRBD1. Germline V lookup: CDR1 LGHNA, CDR2 YNFKEQ. After removal of 1 base from V and 1 base from J, the junction contained 10 bases not matched to a gene. This CDR3 has 19 residues.

The chain couples TRBV7-9 to TRBJ1-1; D is undetermined. The CDR3 totals 12 residues. V was trimmed by 10 bases and J by 5 bases, leaving 14 bases between them. Germline V gives CDR1 SEHNR, CDR2 FQNEAQ (reference sequence). The DNA for the CDR3 is TGTGCCACAATCGTCGGGGTTACTGAAGCTTTCTTT. Its translation: CATIVGVTEAFF.

The genes are TRBV5-5 and TRBJ2-5; TRBD2 might be the D (6 bases). V shed 2 bases and J shed 0 bases, with 14 bases lying between them. Germline CDR1 reads SGHKS; CDR2 reads YYEKEE (reference sequence). The CDR3 is 16 residues long. CDR3 nucleotides: TGTGCCAGCAGCTTCGCGGGACGGATAAACCAAGAGACCCAGTACTTC. Its protein product is CASSFAGRINQETQYF. The variable domain in full, with the rest retrieved from reference TRBV5-5 and TRBJ2-5, is DAGVTQSPTHLIKTRGQQVTLRCSPISGHKSVSWYQQVLGQGPQFIFQYYEKEERGRGNFPDRFSARQFPNYSSELNVNALLLGDSALYLCASSFAGRINQETQYFGPGTRLLVL.

The V gene is TRBV19, the J gene TRBJ1-1, with 7 bases that match TRBD1. Trimming removed 4 bases from V and 5 bases from J; junction bases left unmatched: 16. CDR1 and CDR2 from the germline V gene are LNHDA and SQIVND (reference sequence). The CDR3 consists of 17 residues. CDR3 region: CASSKGQRGPLRTEAFF. Here the CDR3 DNA reads TGTGCCAGTAGTAAGGGACAGAGAGGACCCCTTAGAACTGAAGCTTTCTTT.

The chain uses TRBV10-2 and TRBJ1-5; D gene ambiguous. Germline values: CDR1 WSHSY, CDR2 SAAADI. The CDR3 is made up of 14 amino acids. Trimming took 7 bases from V and 4 from J, leaving 14 bases between them. DNA of the CDR3: TGCGCCAGCACCCCCACAATACCGAATCAGCCCCAGCATTTT. Its translation: CASTPTIPNQPQHF.

This clone was recorded at least ten times. The chain couples TRBV12-5 to TRBJ1-1; D ambiguous. The V gene lost 6 bases and the J gene lost 4 bases, with 15 bases spanning the gap. The length of the CDR3 is 14 residues. Germline V lookup: CDR1 LGHNT, CDR2 FRNRAP. Here the CDR3 DNA reads TGTGCTAGTGGGCGACCAGAGGAACTCACTGAAGCTTTCTTT. This gives the protein CASGRPEELTEAFF.

The gene calls are TRBV2 and TRBJ2-3; 8 bases match TRBD2. The V and J ends lost 3 bases and 3 bases, in that order; junction bases with no gene match: 8. Per the germline V gene, CDR1 is SNHLY and CDR2 is FYNNEI. The CDR3 has 16 residues. The CDR3 DNA reads as TGTGCCAGCAGTGATGGGGCGGGGGGCGTAACAGATACGCAGTATTTT. This sequence encodes CASSDGAGGVTDTQYF.

This clone turned up a few times. The chain links TRBV7-2 to TRBJ2-3, with 12 bases aligning to TRBD2. The CDR3 has 17 residues. The germline V gene has CDR1 SGHTA and CDR2 FQGNSA. Losses at the gene ends were 4 bases for V and 3 bases for J; bases not matched to a gene: 8. DNA for the CDR3: TGTGCCAGCAGCTCCGGACTAGCGGGGTGGATTACAGATACGCAGTATTTT. Its translation is CASSSGLAGWITDTQYF. The full variable domain, with the rest looked up from reference TRBV7-2 and TRBJ2-3, is GAGVSQSPSNKVTEKGKDVELRCDPISGHTALYWYRQSLGQGLEFLIYFQGNSAPDKSGLPSDRFSAERTGGSVSTLTIQRTQQEDSAVYLCASSSGLAGWITDTQYFGPGTRLTVL.

The chain uses TRBV25-1 and TRBJ1-2; 7 nucleotides align to TRBD1. Germline CDR1 MGHDK, CDR2 SYGVNS. The CDR3 runs to 15 residues. In nucleotides, the CDR3 is TGTGCGACTCTTCCGGGACAGACCTGGGCCTATGGCTACACCTTC. Its protein is CATLPGQTWAYGYTF.

V is TRBV6-5 and J is TRBJ1-6; TRBD1 aligns across 7 bases. This CDR3 has 15 residues. The germline V gene has CDR1 MNHEY and CDR2 SVGAGI. V was clipped by 7 bases and J by 6 bases; unmatched bases: 9. The CDR3 DNA reads TGTGCCAGCAAGATTACCCGGGACAGTAATTCACCCCTCCACTTT. Translation gives CASKITRDSNSPLHF.

This clone was detected a few times. This chain links TRBV6-2 or TRBV6-3 with TRBJ1-1; TRBD1 matches 8 bases. Germline values: CDR1 MNHEY, CDR2 SVGEGT. Germline trimming cut 5 bases from V and 1 base from J; bases unmatched to any gene: 9. This CDR3 spans 16 amino acids. The CDR3 here is CASSPPIGTGNTEAFF. For the CDR3, the DNA is TGTGCCAGCAGTCCACCGATCGGGACAGGGAACACTGAAGCTTTCTTT.

This CDR3 reads CASSLDLPRRVNYGYTF. The CDR3 region has the DNA TGTGCCAGCAGCTTAGATCTGCCGCGTCGGGTCAACTATGGCTACACCTTC. This sequence joins TRBV11-2 and TRBJ1-2; D remains ambiguous. The germline V gene has CDR1 SGHAT and CDR2 FQNNGV. The V and J ends lost 0 bases and 2 bases respectively, with 16 bases between them. This CDR3 has 17 residues.

The CDR3 DNA follows: TGTGCCAGCAGACGGGAATTTTCACCCCTCCACTTT. This gives the protein CASRREFSPLHF. V and J are TRBV6-5 and TRBJ1-6; D remains ambiguous. Germline V gives CDR1 MNHEY, CDR2 SVGAGI. CDR3 length: 12 amino acids. V gave up 6 bases and J gave up 9 bases, with 9 bases separating them.

The chain has TRBV10-3 and TRBJ2-2, with D unresolved. V was pared by 4 bases and J by 5 bases, with 8 bases between. In germline, CDR1 is ENHRY, CDR2 SYGVKD. CDR3 length: 13 amino acids. The chain's CDR3 is CAISGSSTGELFF. In DNA, the CDR3 is TGTGCCATCAGTGGGAGTTCGACCGGGGAGCTGTTTTTT.

This chain links TRBV29-1 with TRBJ2-7; tentative D call: TRBD2 (5 bases). V was shortened by 1 base and J by 3 bases, with 10 bases between the two germline ends. The germline V gene has CDR1 SQVTM and CDR2 ANQGSEA. CDR3 size: 13 residues. CDR3 region: CSVEVLAGYEQYF. The CDR3 DNA sequence: TGCAGCGTTGAAGTGCTTGCGGGCTACGAGCAGTACTTC.

V is TRBV24-1 and J is TRBJ2-7; D is perhaps TRBD2 (5 bases). Trimming shortened V by 3 bases and J by 7 bases, and 12 bases separated the two germline ends. CDR1 KGHDR and CDR2 SFDVKD come from the germline V gene. The CDR3 consists of 13 residues. CDR3 sequence reads: CATSDPNGVEQYF. DNA for the CDR3: TGTGCCACCAGTGATCCGAACGGGGTTGAGCAGTACTTC.

The chain combines TRBV5-1 with TRBJ2-7; 8 bases align to TRBD2. Germline V lookup: CDR1 SGHRS, CDR2 YFSETQ. This CDR3 has 16 amino acids. Trimming cost V 4 bases and J 6 bases; bases outside gene matches: 15. The DNA of the CDR3 is TGCGCCAGCAGCGGAAGGGGCCGGGGGGGCCCAGGCGAGCAGTACTTC. It is translated as CASSGRGRGGPGEQYF.

The V gene is TRBV5-1, the J gene TRBJ1-4; 7 nucleotides line up with TRBD1. Germline assignment: CDR1 SGHRS and CDR2 YFSETQ. V was clipped by 1 base and J by 4 bases; unmatched bases: 7. This CDR3 spans 16 amino acids. This CDR3 is CASSLNPGTVNEKLFF. The CDR3 DNA reads as TGCGCCAGCAGCTTGAATCCCGGGACAGTTAATGAAAAACTGTTTTTT.

The chain recombines TRBV27 with TRBJ1-1, with TRBD1 as a possible D gene (6 bases). This CDR3 has 16 amino acids. V lost 2 bases, J lost 3 bases, and 16 bases lay in between. Germline lookup yields CDR1 MNHEY and CDR2 SMNVEV (reference sequence). The CDR3 reads CASSLQGWYSDTEAFF. The CDR3 coding sequence is TGTGCCAGCAGTTTACAGGGGTGGTATTCGGACACTGAAGCTTTCTTT.

The J gene is TRBJ2-7, the V gene TRBV7-9; 10 bases fit TRBD1. J gave up 3 bases and V 0 bases, and 8 bases lay outside the gene matches. Germline loops: CDR1 SEHNR, CDR2 FQNEAQ (reference sequence). The CDR3 length is 17 residues. The CDR3 loop reads CASSLAGGQGGHYEQYF. CDR3 in DNA: TGTGCCAGCAGCTTAGCAGGAGGACAGGGGGGACACTACGAGCAGTACTTC.

The chain couples TRBV3-1 (or the pseudogene TRBV3-2) to TRBJ2-5; 12 bases fit TRBD2. The CDR3 totals 14 residues. After removal of 3 bases from V and 5 bases from J, the junction contained 1 base not matched to a gene. Germline loops: CDR1 LGHDT, CDR2 YNNKEL (reference sequence). The CDR3 DNA reads as TGTGCCAGCAGCCACCTAGCGGGGGGGGAGACCCAGTACTTC. Its protein product is CASSHLAGGETQYF.

This clone appeared a few times. The rearrangement links TRBV6-5 to TRBJ2-2; D possibly corresponds to TRBD1 (5 bases). V was shortened by 2 bases and J by 4 bases, with 8 bases between the two germline ends. The CDR3 loop spans 14 amino acids. Germline V gene lookup returns CDR1 MNHEY and CDR2 SVGAGI. The CDR3 protein is CASSYDSATGELFF. The CDR3 DNA reads as TGTGCCAGCAGTTACGACAGTGCCACCGGGGAGCTGTTTTTT.

This sequence joins TRBV19 and TRBJ1-6; 11 bases match TRBD1. J gave up 7 bases and V 6 bases, and 2 bases lay outside the gene matches. The V gene's germline CDR1 is LNHDA and CDR2 SQIVND (reference sequence). CDR3 length: 14 residues. DNA of the CDR3: TGTGCCAGTAGAAGGGACAGGGGGAATTCACCCCTCCACTTT. Protein: CASRRDRGNSPLHF. Together with reference TRBV19 and TRBJ1-6, the CDR3 gives the full variable domain: DGGITQSPKYLFRKEGQNVTLSCEQNLNHDAMYWYRQDPGQGLRLIYYSQIVNDFQKGDIAEGYSVSREKKESFPLTVTSAQKNPTAFYLCASRRDRGNSPLHFGNGTRLTVT.